The rows below give T cell receptor beta chains drawn from one sample of a study of T cells in Graves' hyperthyroidism and ophthalmopathy. TCRdb itself ran the multiplex PCR reads through MiXCR, one entry per CDR3 protein. This sample has around 700,000 distinct CDR3 sequences, with about a third found just once. The sequenced sample was blood. These receptor sequences come from a woman aged 40 to 50 with Graves' hyperthyroidism. CDR3s include the opening cysteine and the closing phenylalanine or tryptophan. The D gene is left open where the match is weak. For some rows the clone size is stated as once, few or many, or as a class when expanded; others skip it.

d_gene,v_gene,j_gene,abundance,CDR3nt,CDR3aa
TRBD1,TRBV20-1,TRBJ1-1,-,TGCAGTGCTAGAAAGGGGGCCGCTGAAGCTTTCTTT,CSARKGAAEAFF
-,TRBV29-1,TRBJ2-7,-,TGCAGCGTCTACGCAGGGAGTGAGCAGTACTTC,CSVYAGSEQYF
-,TRBV10-3,TRBJ1-1,-,TGTGCCAGCAGTTACTCGACGGGGCCCGGGTACACTGAAGCTTTCTTT,CASSYSTGPGYTEAFF
TRBD2,TRBV20-1,TRBJ2-2,-,TGCAGTGCAACGACCGGGAGGGTTAACACCGGGGAGCTGTTTTTT,CSATTGRVNTGELFF
TRBD1,TRBV7-7,TRBJ2-5,-,TGTGCTAGCAGCTGGGCCAGGGGGCCGGATGAGACCCAGTACTTC,CASSWARGPDETQYF
-,TRBV7-9,TRBJ2-4,-,TGTGCCAGCAGCTTAGAAAGTGCAGGCTGGGGATTCAAAAACATTCAGTACTTC,CASSLESAGWGFKNIQYF
TRBD2,TRBV6-2/TRBV6-3,TRBJ2-7,-,TGTGCCAGCACTCTAGTACTAGCGGGGGTTCACTACTACGAGCAGTACTTC,CASTLVLAGVHYYEQYF
TRBD1,TRBV7-2,TRBJ2-7,-,TGCGCCAGCAGCCAAGCCTCAGGGGGCGCGACCGAGCAGTACTTC,CASSQASGGATEQYF
-,TRBV19,TRBJ1-1,-,TGTGCCAGTAGTATGGGGATTAACACTGAAGCTTTCTTT,CASSMGINTEAFF
-,TRBV2,TRBJ2-5,-,TGTGCCAGCAGGGGGGGGGCAGGGAGGACGGAGACCCAGTACTTC,CASRGGAGRTETQYF
-,TRBV7-2,TRBJ1-4,once,TGTGCCAGCAGCTTAGCGGCAACTAATGAAGAACTGTTTTTT,CASSLAATNEELFF
TRBD1,TRBV9,TRBJ1-1,many,TGTGCCAGCAGCCCATTGGGGACAGGGGGCGCGTGGACTGAAGCTTTCTTT,CASSPLGTGGAWTEAFF
-,TRBV7-2,TRBJ1-1,few,TGTGCCAGCAGCTTAGCTGGAGCCGGGCTCACTGAAGCTTTCTTT,CASSLAGAGLTEAFF
-,TRBV24-1,TRBJ1-2,many,TGTGCCACCAGTGATTTAGGGTATAACGGCGGCTACACCTTC,CATSDLGYNGGYTF
-,TRBV2,TRBJ1-2,-,TGTGCCAGCAGTGACCGGACCGGAGACGGGGGCTACACCTTC,CASSDRTGDGGYTF
TRBD1,TRBV12-3/TRBV12-4,TRBJ1-5,-,TGTGCCAGCAGCCAGGGACAGGTCGACCGGCCCCAGCATTTT,CASSQGQVDRPQHF
TRBD2,TRBV20-1,TRBJ2-7,-,TGCAGTGCTAGAGACGGGCGGGGGGGCCCCAACGAGCAGTACTTC,CSARDGRGGPNEQYF
-,TRBV10-3,TRBJ1-2,-,TGTGCCATCAGAGAGGATGGAGGCGCCTTC,CAIREDGGAF
-,TRBV4-3,TRBJ2-5,-,TGCGCCAGCAGCCGGCCAGGGGACTCGAGGACCCAGTACTTC,CASSRPGDSRTQYF
-,TRBV20-1,TRBJ2-2,few,TGCAGTGTTGGAGGGAAGAACACCGGGGAGCTGTTTTTT,CSVGGKNTGELFF
-,TRBV2,TRBJ1-5,-,TGTGCCAGCAGTGCCGGGGATCAGCCCCAGCATTTT,CASSAGDQPQHF
-,TRBV3-1,TRBJ2-5,-,TGTGCCAGCACCACTTATAGAGATCAAGAGACCCAGTACTTC,CASTTYRDQETQYF
-,TRBV12-3/TRBV12-4,TRBJ1-1,few,TGTGCCAGCAGTGGGTACACGAACACTGAAGCTTTCTTT,CASSGYTNTEAFF
-,TRBV12-3/TRBV12-4,TRBJ1-1,many,TGTGCCAGCAGTTTGGCGGCAGCTAGAGCTTTCTTT,CASSLAAARAFF
-,TRBV5-1,TRBJ1-6,-,TGCGCCAGCGGCTTGGAGGGGGGCAGGTCACCCCTCCACTTT,CASGLEGGRSPLHF
TRBD1,TRBV27,TRBJ1-4,few,TGTGCCAGCAGTTCCAGGGGGTGGAATGAAAAACTGTTTTTT,CASSSRGWNEKLFF
-,TRBV7-9,TRBJ2-3,-,TGTGGGACAGATACGCAGTATTTT,CGTDTQYF
TRBD1,TRBV10-2,TRBJ2-5,once,TGCGCCAGCAGGGGACGGACAGGGGAGACCCAGTACTTC,CASRGRTGETQYF
-,TRBV28,TRBJ2-7,-,TGTGCCAGCTCCGTCGGGGCTTCGGCTTACTTC,CASSVGASAYF
TRBD2,TRBV7-2,TRBJ2-7,-,TGTGCCAGCAGCTCTAGCGGGGGGGCCGTATACGAGCAGTACTTC,CASSSSGGAVYEQYF
TRBD1,TRBV5-1,TRBJ1-2,-,TGCGCCAGCAGCTTGGAGAGGACAGGAGGTCCGGGAGGCTACACCTTC,CASSLERTGGPGGYTF
-,TRBV6-5,TRBJ1-1,many,TGTGCCAGCAGTTTCGTAGGGGCGGTCACTGAAGCTTTCTTT,CASSFVGAVTEAFF
-,TRBV7-2,TRBJ2-7,few,TGCGCCAGCAGCCAAGTCCCAAGGGGCGGGGACTCCTACGAGCAGTACTTC,CASSQVPRGGDSYEQYF
-,TRBV24-1,TRBJ1-2,many,TGTGCCACCAGTGATTCGAATAGGGGCGGCTACACCTTC,CATSDSNRGGYTF
-,TRBV20-1,TRBJ2-5,many,TGCAGTGCTAGATCCAGGGAGACCCAGTACTTC,CSARSRETQYF
-,TRBV12-3/TRBV12-4,TRBJ2-7,-,TGTGCCAGCAGTTCGGTCCTAGCCACCGAGCAGTACTTC,CASSSVLATEQYF
-,TRBV7-2,TRBJ1-3,-,TGTGCCAGCAGCCATATCCGGCGGCTGTCTGGAAACACCATATATTTT,CASSHIRRLSGNTIYF
-,TRBV19,TRBJ1-3,few,TGTGCCAGTAGTAGGGCCGGGGAGACCGCTATCTCTGGAAACACCATATATTTT,CASSRAGETAISGNTIYF
TRBD1,TRBV7-9,TRBJ2-5,-,TGTGCCAGCAGCATGGGACAGGGGGCGAGGGAGACCCAGTACTTC,CASSMGQGARETQYF
-,TRBV7-3,TRBJ2-5,-,TGTGCCAGCAGCGTCGTAGAGGGGGGGCCCCAAGAGACCCAGTACTTC,CASSVVEGGPQETQYF
-,TRBV7-8,TRBJ1-3,many,TGTGCCAGCAATCCGGGGCCGATCTCTGGAAACACCATATATTTT,CASNPGPISGNTIYF
TRBD2,TRBV7-2,TRBJ2-7,few,TGCGCCAGCAGCCAAGATTGGGGGGGAGTCTCCTACGAGCAGTACTTC,CASSQDWGGVSYEQYF
-,TRBV14,TRBJ1-6,many,TGTGCCAGCAGCCAGGATATCCAGTATTCACCCCTCCACTTT,CASSQDIQYSPLHF
-,TRBV5-1,TRBJ1-2,many,TGCGCCAGCAGCTTAACCCCGAATGGTGGCTACACCTTC,CASSLTPNGGYTF